Included here is one T cell receptor (beta chain) sequence, with context. TCRdb used MiXCR to reprocess the reads, holding one entry per CDR3 protein. The table records around 280,000 distinct CDR3 sequences, approximately 13% of them present only once. These data belong to a study of T cell repertoires in cytomegalovirus infection. Germline V gives CDR1 DFQATT, CDR2 SNEGSKA (reference sequence). V was shortened by 6 bases and J by 0 bases, with 12 bases between the two germline ends. This CDR3 has 13 residues. Source material: PBMCs. The V gene is TRBV20-1, the J gene TRBJ2-7; tentatively, D is TRBD2 (5 bases). This clonotype originated in a human donor in good health (CMV status not recorded). Some clones in this sample may be carry-over from other donors' samples. As DNA, the CDR3 is TGCAGTGCCAGTAGCGCCCGCTCCTACGAGCAGTACTTC. Translation: CSASSARSYEQYF.